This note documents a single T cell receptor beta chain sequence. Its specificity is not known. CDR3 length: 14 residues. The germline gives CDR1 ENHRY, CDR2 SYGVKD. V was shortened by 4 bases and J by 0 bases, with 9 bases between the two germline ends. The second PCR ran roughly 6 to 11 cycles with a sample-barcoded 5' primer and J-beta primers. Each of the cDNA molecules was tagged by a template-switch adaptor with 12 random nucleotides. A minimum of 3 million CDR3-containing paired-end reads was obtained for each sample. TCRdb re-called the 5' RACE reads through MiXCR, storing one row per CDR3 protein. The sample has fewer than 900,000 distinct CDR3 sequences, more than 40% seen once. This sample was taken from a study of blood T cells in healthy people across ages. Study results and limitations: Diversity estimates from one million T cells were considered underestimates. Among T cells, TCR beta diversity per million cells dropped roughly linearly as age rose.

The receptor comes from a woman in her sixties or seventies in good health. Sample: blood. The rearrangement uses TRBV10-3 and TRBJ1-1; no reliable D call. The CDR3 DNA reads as TGTGCCATCAGTGCCCTCGGAGTGAACACTGAAGCTTTCTTT. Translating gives CAISALGVNTEAFF.